This T cell receptor (beta chain) was captured in a study of identical twins. TCRdb reprocessed the 5' RACE reads with MiXCR, giving one entry per CDR3 protein. The sample shows around 490,000 distinct CDR3 sequences, about 22% of them seen only once. This clonotype was picked up a small number of times. Antigen unknown. Healthy Caucasian donors formed the entire cohort. Germline lookup yields CDR1 DFQATT and CDR2 SNEGSKA (reference sequence). V shed 3 bases, J shed 5 bases, and the junction held 3 bases outside the gene matches. This CDR3 comprises 12 residues. Study-wide findings and caveats: Whereas memory repertoires showed no such difference, abundant cord blood beta clonotypes carried fewer insertions. Out-of-frame alpha sequences common to twins were enriched for low generation probability.

These data were also reused for a study on yellow fever vaccine responses in identical twins. That publication notes: Twins' T cell vaccine responses reportedly looked partly convergent, partly personalized.

The chain employs TRBV20-1 and TRBJ2-5; TRBD2 agrees at 7 bases. Sequencing used CD4+ T cells sorted from blood. This clonotype was sampled from a woman aged 18 to 35 in good health. The chain's CDR3 is CSASWGGETQYF. For the CDR3, the DNA is TGCAGTGCTAGTTGGGGAGGGGAGACCCAGTACTTC.